The 7 T cell receptor beta chains in this list originate from one sample, sequenced in a study of lymphopenia after photon versus proton radiotherapy. TCRdb keeps only in-frame clones here, not all; method: immunoSEQ multiplex PCR. The table lists 150,000 to 200,000 clones, around 85% of them singletons. Sequences were derived from peripheral blood, sampled from a patient treated with photon-based radiotherapy. These receptors all come from a man between 45 and 60 years old with gastric cancer.

This rearrangement joins TRBV6-5 to TRBJ1-2, with D hard to call. The ends were cut back, 4 bases at V and 1 base at J, with 13 bases in the middle. Germline V gene lookup returns CDR1 MNHEY and CDR2 SVGAGI. The CDR3 sequence is 15 residues long. In nucleotides, the CDR3 is TGTGCCAGCAGTTCACCCGGCAGCGGTAACTATGGCTACACCTTC. It codes for CASSSPGSGNYGYTF.

The J gene is TRBJ2-5, the V gene TRBV5-6, with TRBD1 identical over 9 bases. Germline-derived CDR1 and CDR2 are SGHDT and YYEEEE. This CDR3 has 15 residues. After removal of 4 bases from V and 4 bases from J, the junction contained 8 bases not matched to a gene. The CDR3 sequence is CASSPAGQGGETQYF. The CDR3 nucleotides are TGTGCCAGCAGCCCAGCGGGACAGGGTGGAGAGACCCAGTACTTC.

The V and J genes are TRBV10-1 and TRBJ2-5; 14 bases agree with TRBD2. Germline loops: CDR1 WNHNN, CDR2 SYGVQD (reference sequence). The ends lost 5 bases at V and 4 bases at J; junction bases unmatched: 3. The CDR3 covers 15 residues. CDR3 coding DNA: TGCGCCAGCAGTCTCGGACTAGCGGGAGGAGAGACCCAGTACTTC. Amino acid sequence: CASSLGLAGGETQYF.

The chain employs TRBV18 and TRBJ2-1, with 10 nucleotides matching TRBD1. Trimming took 5 bases from V and 5 from J; bases not matched to a gene: 3. Germline V gene data show CDR1 as KGHSH and CDR2 as LQKENI. The CDR3 spans 14 residues. CDR3 amino acids: CASSIGTGDNEQFF. CDR3 nucleotide sequence: TGTGCCAGCTCAATCGGGACAGGGGACAATGAGCAGTTCTTC.

This clone was observed a handful of times. The chain is built from TRBV5-1 and TRBJ2-7; D is unresolved. Trimming removed 4 bases from V and 3 bases from J, with 26 bases in between. The CDR3 totals 18 residues. Germline CDR1 SGHRS, CDR2 YFSETQ. CDR3 region: CASSPERTSALLDYEQYF. DNA for the CDR3: TGCGCCAGCAGCCCCGAGAGGACGAGCGCTTTGTTGGACTACGAGCAGTACTTC.

The chain is built from TRBV7-2 and TRBJ1-2; no clear D. V lost 1 base, J lost 2 bases, and 8 bases lay in between. This CDR3 has 14 residues. In germline, CDR1 is SGHTA, CDR2 FQGNSA. CDR3 residues: CASSLEGSNYGYTF. CDR3 bases: TGTGCCAGCAGCTTAGAGGGCAGCAACTATGGCTACACCTTC.

The genes are TRBV4-1 and TRBJ1-1; D uncertain. The CDR3 contains 15 residues. From germline, CDR1 is MGHRA and CDR2 YSYEKL. V was pared by 2 bases and J by 2 bases, with 12 bases between. The CDR3 DNA reads as TGCGCCAGCAGCCAACAAGGGTGGGGAAACACTGAAGCTTTCTTT. Encoded protein: CASSQQGWGNTEAFF.